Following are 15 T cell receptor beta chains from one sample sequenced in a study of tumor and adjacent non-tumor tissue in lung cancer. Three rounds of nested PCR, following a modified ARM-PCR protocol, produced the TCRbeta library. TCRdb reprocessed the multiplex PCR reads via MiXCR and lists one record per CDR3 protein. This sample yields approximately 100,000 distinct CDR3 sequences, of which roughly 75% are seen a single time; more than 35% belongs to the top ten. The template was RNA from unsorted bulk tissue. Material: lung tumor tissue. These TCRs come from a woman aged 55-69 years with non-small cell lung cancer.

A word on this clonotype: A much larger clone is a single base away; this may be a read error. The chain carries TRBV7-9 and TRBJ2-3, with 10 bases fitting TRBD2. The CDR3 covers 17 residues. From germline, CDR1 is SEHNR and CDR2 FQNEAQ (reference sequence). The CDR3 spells CVSSLSRTSGHTDTQYF. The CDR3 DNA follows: TGTGTCAGCAGCTTGTCGAGGACTAGCGGACACACAGATACGCAGTATTTT.

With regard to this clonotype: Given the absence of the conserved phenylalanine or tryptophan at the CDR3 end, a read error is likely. This chain's CDR3 is CGAGLTGGRYEQYL. The DNA of the CDR3 is TGCGGTGCTGGGCTTACGGGGGGGCGTTACGAGCAGTACCTC. This chain connects TRBV20-1 to TRBJ2-7; TRBD2 aligns across 8 bases. The germline V gene has CDR1 DFQATT and CDR2 SNEGSKA (reference sequence). The CDR3 is 14 amino acids.

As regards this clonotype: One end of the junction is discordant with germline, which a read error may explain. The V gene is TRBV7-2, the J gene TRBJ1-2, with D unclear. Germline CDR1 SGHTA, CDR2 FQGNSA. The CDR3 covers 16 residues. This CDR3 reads CASTPSGRGVYYGYTF. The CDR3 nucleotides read TGTGCCAGCACCCCCTCTGGCCGCGGGGTATACTATGGATACACCTTC.

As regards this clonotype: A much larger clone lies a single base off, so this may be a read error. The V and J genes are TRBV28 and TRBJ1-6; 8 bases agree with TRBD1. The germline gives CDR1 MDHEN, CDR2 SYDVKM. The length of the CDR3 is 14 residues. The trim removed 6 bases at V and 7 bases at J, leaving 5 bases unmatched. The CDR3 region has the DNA TGTGCCAGCAGGGGCGGACAGGGAAATTCACCCCTCCACTTT. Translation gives CASRGGQGNSPLHF.

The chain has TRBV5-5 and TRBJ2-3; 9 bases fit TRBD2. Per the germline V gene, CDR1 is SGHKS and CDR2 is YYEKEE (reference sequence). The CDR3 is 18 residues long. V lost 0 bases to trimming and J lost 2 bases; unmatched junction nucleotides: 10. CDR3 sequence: CASSLALVSGSLTDTQYF. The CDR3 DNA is TGTGCCAGCAGCTTGGCCTTAGTTAGCGGGAGTCTCACAGATACGCAGTATTTT.

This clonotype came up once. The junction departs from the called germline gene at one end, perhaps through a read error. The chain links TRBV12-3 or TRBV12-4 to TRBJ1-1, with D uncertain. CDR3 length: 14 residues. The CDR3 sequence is CARSPSIPNTEAFF. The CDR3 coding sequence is TGTGCCAGGAGCCCTAGCATACCGAACACTGAAGCTTTCTTC.

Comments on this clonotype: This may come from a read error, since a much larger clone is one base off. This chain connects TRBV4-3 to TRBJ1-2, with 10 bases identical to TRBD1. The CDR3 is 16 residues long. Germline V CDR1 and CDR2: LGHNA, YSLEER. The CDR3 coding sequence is TGCGCCAGCAGCCAAGGCGGGACAGGGGCTTACTATGGCAACACCTTC. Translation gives CASSQGGTGAYYGNTF.

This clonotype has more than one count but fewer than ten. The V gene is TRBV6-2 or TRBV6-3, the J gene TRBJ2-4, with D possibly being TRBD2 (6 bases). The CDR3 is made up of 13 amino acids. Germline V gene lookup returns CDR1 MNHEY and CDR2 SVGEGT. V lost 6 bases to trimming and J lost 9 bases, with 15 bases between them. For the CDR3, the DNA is TGTGCCAGCAGACCGGGTCAGGGAGGCATTCAGTACTTC. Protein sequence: CASRPGQGGIQYF.

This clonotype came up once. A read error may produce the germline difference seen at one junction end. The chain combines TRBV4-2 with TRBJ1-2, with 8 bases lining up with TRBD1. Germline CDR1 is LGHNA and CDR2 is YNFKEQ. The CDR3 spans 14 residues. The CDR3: CACNQVSRGHGYTF. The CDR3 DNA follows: TGTGCCTGCAACCAAGTCTCCAGGGGGCATGGCTATACCTTC.

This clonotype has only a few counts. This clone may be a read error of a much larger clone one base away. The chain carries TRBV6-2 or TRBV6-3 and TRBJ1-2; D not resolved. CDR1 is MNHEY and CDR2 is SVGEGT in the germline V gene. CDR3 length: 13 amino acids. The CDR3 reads CVSSYSQDYGYTF. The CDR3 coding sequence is TGTGTCAGCAGTTACAGCCAAGACTATGGCTACACCTTC.

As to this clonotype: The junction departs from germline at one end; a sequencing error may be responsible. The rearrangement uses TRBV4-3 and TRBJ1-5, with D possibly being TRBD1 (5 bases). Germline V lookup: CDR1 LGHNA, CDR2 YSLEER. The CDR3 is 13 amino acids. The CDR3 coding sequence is TGCGCCAGCAGCCAACGACAGTATCAGCCCCAGCTTTTT. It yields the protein CASSQRQYQPQLF.

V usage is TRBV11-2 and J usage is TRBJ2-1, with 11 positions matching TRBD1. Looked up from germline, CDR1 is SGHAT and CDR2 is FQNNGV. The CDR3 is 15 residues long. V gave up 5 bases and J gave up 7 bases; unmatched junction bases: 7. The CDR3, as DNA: TGTGCCAGCAGCCAACTTGGACAGGGGGCAAATGAGCAGTTCTTC. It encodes CASSQLGQGANEQFF.

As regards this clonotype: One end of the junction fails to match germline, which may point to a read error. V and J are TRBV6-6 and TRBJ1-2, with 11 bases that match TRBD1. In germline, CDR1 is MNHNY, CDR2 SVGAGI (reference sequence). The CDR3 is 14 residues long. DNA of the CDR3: TGTGCCAGCAGTTACGGGGGGACAGGGGGAGGCAACACTTTC. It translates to CASSYGGTGGGNTF.

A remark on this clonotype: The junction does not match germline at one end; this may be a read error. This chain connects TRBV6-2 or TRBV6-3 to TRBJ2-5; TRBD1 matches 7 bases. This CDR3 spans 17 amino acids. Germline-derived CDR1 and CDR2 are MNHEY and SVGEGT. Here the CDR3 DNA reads TGTGCCGGCAGTTACACTACCGCAAGGGGGCTCAGAGAGACCCAGAACTTC. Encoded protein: CAGSYTTARGLRETQNF.

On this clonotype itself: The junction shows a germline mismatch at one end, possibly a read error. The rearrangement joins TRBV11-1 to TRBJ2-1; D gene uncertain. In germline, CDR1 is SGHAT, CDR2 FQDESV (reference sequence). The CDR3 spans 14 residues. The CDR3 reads CVSSRASSYNKQFF. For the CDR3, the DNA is TGTGTCAGCAGTCGGGCAAGCTCCTACAATAAGCAGTTCTTC.